The sequence of this TCR beta chain was determined in a study of OX40 agonist ivuxolimab in advanced cancers. Produced via immunoSEQ multiplex PCR; TCRdb's table is partial and in-frame only. The sample consists of around 66,000 clones, 87% of them appearing once. This clone was recorded a few times. The CDR3 runs 15 residues. V lost 1 base and J 8 bases, leaving 18 bases between the germline ends. Germline V lookup: CDR1 SGHRS, CDR2 YFSETQ. The chain links TRBV5-1 to TRBJ1-2; D gene unclear. This sequence was found in an adult with an advanced solid tumor such as melanoma, head and neck, liver or kidney cancer. Source: CD4+ or CD8+ T cells sorted from blood, taken in a trial of the OX40 agonist ivuxolimab. The CDR3 sequence: CASSLFGSSGEGYTF. For the CDR3, the DNA is TGCGCCAGCAGCTTGTTTGGCAGCTCGGGAGAGGGCTACACCTTC.